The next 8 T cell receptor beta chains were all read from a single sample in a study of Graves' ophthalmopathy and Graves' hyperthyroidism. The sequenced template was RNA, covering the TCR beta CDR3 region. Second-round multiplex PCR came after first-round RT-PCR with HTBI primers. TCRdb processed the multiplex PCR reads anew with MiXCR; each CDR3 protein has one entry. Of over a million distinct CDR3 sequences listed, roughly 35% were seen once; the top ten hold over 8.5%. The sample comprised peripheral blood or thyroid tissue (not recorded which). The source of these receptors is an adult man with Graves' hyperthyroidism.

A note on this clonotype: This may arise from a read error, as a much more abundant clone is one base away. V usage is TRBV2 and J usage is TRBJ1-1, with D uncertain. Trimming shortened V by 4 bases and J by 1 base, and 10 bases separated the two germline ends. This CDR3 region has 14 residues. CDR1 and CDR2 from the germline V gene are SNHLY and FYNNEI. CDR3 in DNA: TGTGCCAGCAGTGCCCTGGTGAGGAACACTGAAGCTTTCTTT. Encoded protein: CASSALVRNTEAFF.

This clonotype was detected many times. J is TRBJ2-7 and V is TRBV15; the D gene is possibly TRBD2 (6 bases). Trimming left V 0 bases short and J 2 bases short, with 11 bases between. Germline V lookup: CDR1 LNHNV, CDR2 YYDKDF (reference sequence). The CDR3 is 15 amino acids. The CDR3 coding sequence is TGTGCCACCAGCAGAGAGGCTAGCGCGACCTACGAGCAGTACTTC. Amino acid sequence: CATSREASATYEQYF.

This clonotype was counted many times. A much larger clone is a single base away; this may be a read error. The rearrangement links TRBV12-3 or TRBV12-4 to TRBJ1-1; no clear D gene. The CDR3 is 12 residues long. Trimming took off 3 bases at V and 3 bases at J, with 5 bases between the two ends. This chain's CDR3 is CASSFRDTEAFF. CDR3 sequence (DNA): TGTGCCAGCAGTTTCCGGGACACTGAAGCTTTCTTT.

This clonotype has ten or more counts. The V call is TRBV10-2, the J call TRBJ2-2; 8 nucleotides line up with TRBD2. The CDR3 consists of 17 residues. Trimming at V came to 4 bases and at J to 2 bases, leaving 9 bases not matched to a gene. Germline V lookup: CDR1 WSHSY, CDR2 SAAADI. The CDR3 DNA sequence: TGCGCCAGCAGTGGCGGAGGAACTAGCGGAAACACCGGGGAGCTGTTTTTT. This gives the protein CASSGGGTSGNTGELFF.

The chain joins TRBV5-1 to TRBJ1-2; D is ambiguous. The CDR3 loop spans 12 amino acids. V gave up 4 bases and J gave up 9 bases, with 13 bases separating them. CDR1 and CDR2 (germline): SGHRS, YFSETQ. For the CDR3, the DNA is TGCGCCAGCAGCGTCCAGGATAGTAGCTACACCTTC. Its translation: CASSVQDSSYTF.

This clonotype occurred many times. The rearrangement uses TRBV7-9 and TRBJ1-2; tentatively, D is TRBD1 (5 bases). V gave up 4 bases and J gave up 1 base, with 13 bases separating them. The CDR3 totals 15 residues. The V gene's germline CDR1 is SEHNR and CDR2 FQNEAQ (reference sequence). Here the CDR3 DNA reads TGTGCCAGCAGCTACGGGGGTGGGGATAACTATGGCTACACCTTC. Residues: CASSYGGGDNYGYTF.

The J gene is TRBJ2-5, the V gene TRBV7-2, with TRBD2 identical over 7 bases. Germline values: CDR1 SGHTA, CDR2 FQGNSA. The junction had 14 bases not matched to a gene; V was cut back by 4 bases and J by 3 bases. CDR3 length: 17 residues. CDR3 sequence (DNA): TGTGCCAGCAGCTACCCCACCCCCTTCGCGGGAGAAGAGACCCAGTACTTC. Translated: CASSYPTPFAGEETQYF.

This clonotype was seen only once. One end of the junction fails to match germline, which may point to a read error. CDR3 DNA: TGTGCCAGCAGCGGCCCAAGGGGAGCCAATGAGCCCCAGCATTTT. This sequence encodes CASSGPRGANEPQHF. The chain is built from TRBV7-9 and TRBJ1-5, with D possibly TRBD1 on 5 matching bases. Germline CDR1 is SEHNR and CDR2 is FQNEAQ (reference sequence). The CDR3 sequence is 15 residues long.